The 7 T cell receptor beta chains presented below share a single source sample, sequenced in a study of CD8+ T cells in alopecia areata. Extraction of RNA preceded its reverse transcription into cDNA, which served as the sequencing template. The repertoire was sequenced with immunoSEQ multiplex PCR; TCRdb's copy has only in-frame clones and lacks some. The sample has roughly 76,000 clones, around 30% seen once. The treatment: oral pan-JAK inhibitor, 5-10 mg twice daily. This specimen was CD8+ T cells sorted from blood, taken at week 4, from a patient treated with tofacitinib. These receptors originate from a human donor with alopecia areata.

This clone appeared once. The same CDR3 arises from other DNA sequences in this sample as well. The V call is TRBV30, the J call TRBJ2-7, with D possibly being TRBD2 (6 bases). The CDR3 spans 13 residues. CDR1 is GTSNPN, CDR2 SVGIG, per germline (reference sequence). Trimming stripped 1 base from V and 3 bases from J, with 10 bases between. The CDR3 loop reads CAWSEGGSYEQYF. CDR3 DNA sequence: TGTGCCTGGAGTGAAGGAGGGAGCTACGAGCAGTACTTC.

The V call is TRBV9, the J call TRBJ2-3; D is ambiguous. Per germline, CDR1 SGDLS and CDR2 YYNGEE. This CDR3 is built from 13 residues. The V end lost 5 bases, the J end lost 6 bases, and 13 bases lay between the germline ends. In nucleotides, the CDR3 is TGTGCCAGCAGTCCCACGAGAGGTGATACGCAGTATTTT. Translated: CASSPTRGDTQYF.

As DNA, the CDR3 is TGTGCCAGCCTCCGGGGTGGCTACGAGCAGTACTTC. Its protein product is CASLRGGYEQYF. The gene calls are TRBV6-6 and TRBJ2-7, with D maybe TRBD2 (5 bases). The CDR3 consists of 12 residues. Germline-derived CDR1 and CDR2 are MNHNY and SVGAGI (reference sequence). The V end lost 8 bases, the J end lost 3 bases, and 11 bases lay between the germline ends.

This clone was picked up a small number of times. The genes are TRBV6-6 and TRBJ2-2; no clear D gene. CDR1 MNHNY and CDR2 SVGAGI come from the germline V gene (reference sequence). V was trimmed by 7 bases and J by 1 base, leaving 4 bases between them. This CDR3 comprises 12 residues. The CDR3 sequence is CASIRNTGELFF. The CDR3 DNA is TGTGCCAGCATTCGGAACACCGGGGAGCTGTTTTTT.

The chain carries TRBV29-1 and TRBJ2-7; 10 bases fit TRBD2. The CDR3 contains 16 residues. Germline V lookup: CDR1 SQVTM, CDR2 ANQGSEA. The ends lost 4 bases at V and 4 bases at J; junction bases unmatched: 13. CDR3 nucleotides: TGCAGCGTTGCTTTCGTGGTAGCGGGGGGAGTGTACGAGCAGTACTTC. Its translation: CSVAFVVAGGVYEQYF.

A few counts support this clone. V is TRBV29-1 and J is TRBJ1-2; 8 bases agree with TRBD1. The CDR3 totals 11 residues. The J segment lost 5 bases and the V segment lost 6 bases, leaving 2 bases of the junction unmatched. Germline values: CDR1 SQVTM, CDR2 ANQGSEA. The CDR3 here is CSVRTGYGYTF. The CDR3 coding sequence is TGCAGCGTACGGACAGGGTATGGCTACACCTTC.

The CDR3 sequence is CASSPPPGNTEAFF. The CDR3 nucleotides are TGTGCCAGCAGCCCACCGCCGGGGAACACTGAAGCTTTCTTT. This chain uses TRBV9 with TRBJ1-1; no reliable D call. V was cut by 4 bases and J by 1 base, with 11 bases left in between. There are 14 residues in the CDR3. The V gene's germline CDR1 is SGDLS and CDR2 YYNGEE.